The TCR beta chain described here comes from a study of cytomegalovirus exposure and HLA in healthy donors. In the study overall: Out of approximately 400 genotyped donors, approximately 84% belonged to the Caucasian-associated ancestry cluster. Broader study findings: In a later analysis, common viral pathogens appeared linked to several of the most significant clusters. The classifier reportedly diagnosed cytomegalovirus status with high sensitivity and specificity.

The CDR3 length is 15 residues. CDR1 is MNHEY and CDR2 is SVGAGI in the germline V gene. The V segment lost 4 bases and the J segment 4 bases; nucleotides outside the gene matches: 5. A note on this clone: Its antigen is unknown.

The PCR ran on 60 Vbeta and 13 Jbeta primers. In the authors' methods: A later analysis counted 65 million to 80 million unique TCR beta chains, roughly 11 million shared. Data came from immunoSEQ multiplex PCR; TCRdb stores just in-frame clones and leaves some out. Clone size and the V and J calls come from that table; the DNA yielded D and trimming. The sample contains 150,000 to 200,000 clones, almost 80% of which appear only once. The chain joins TRBV6-5 to TRBJ2-7; 12 nucleotides match TRBD2. Specimen: PBMCs. This clonotype was obtained from a man younger than 40 in good health and CMV-seronegative. The CDR3 DNA reads TGTGCCAGCAGTTCACTAGCGGGAGGACTTTACGAGCAGTACTTC. The encoded protein is CASSSLAGGLYEQYF.